This TCR beta chain was profiled in a study of patients and donors after allogeneic stem cell transplantation. This clonotype was counted between two and nine times. There are 14 residues in the CDR3. V was shortened by 0 bases and J by 6 bases, with 11 bases between the two germline ends. Per the germline V gene, CDR1 is MNHNY and CDR2 is SVGAGI (reference sequence). Each CDR3 protein gets one entry after TCRdb re-called the RT-PCR reads with MiXCR. The sample lists approximately 210,000 distinct CDR3 sequences; less than 45% were seen once. The material sequenced was blood, either unsorted or a sorted T cell fraction (not recorded which). J is TRBJ1-1 and V is TRBV6-6; TRBD1 is a possible D gene (6 bases). The source is a human donor who was either an allogeneic HSCT recipient or a stem cell or donor lymphocyte infusion donor (not recorded which). It is not recorded whose cells these are; they may come from a transplant donor. This CDR3 reads CASSYSGRGAEAFF. The CDR3 region has the DNA TGTGCCAGCAGTTACTCGGGCAGGGGTGCTGAAGCTTTCTTT.